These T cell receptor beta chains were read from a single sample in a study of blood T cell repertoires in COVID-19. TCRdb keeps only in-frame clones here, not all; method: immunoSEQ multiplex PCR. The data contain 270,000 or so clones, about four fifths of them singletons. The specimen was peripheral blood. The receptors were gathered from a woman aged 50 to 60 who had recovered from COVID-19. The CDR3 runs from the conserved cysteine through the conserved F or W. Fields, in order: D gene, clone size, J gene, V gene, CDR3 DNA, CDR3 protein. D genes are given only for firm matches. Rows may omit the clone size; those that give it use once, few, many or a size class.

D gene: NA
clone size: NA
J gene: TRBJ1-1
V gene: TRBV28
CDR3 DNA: TGTGCCAGCAGGAGCCCGAACACTGAAGCTTTCTTT
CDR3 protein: CASRSPNTEAFF

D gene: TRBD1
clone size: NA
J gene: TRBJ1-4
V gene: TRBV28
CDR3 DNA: TGTGCCAGCAGTACAGGGGTTGAAAAACTGTTTTTT
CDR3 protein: CASSTGVEKLFF

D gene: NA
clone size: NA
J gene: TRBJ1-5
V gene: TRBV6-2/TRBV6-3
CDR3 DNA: TGTGCCAGCAGTTACTCGGGGGGGACTCAGCCCCAGCATTTT
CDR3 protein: CASSYSGGTQPQHF

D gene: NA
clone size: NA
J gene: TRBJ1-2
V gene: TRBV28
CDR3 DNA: TGTGCCAGCACGGACAGAAACTATGGCTACACCTTC
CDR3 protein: CASTDRNYGYTF

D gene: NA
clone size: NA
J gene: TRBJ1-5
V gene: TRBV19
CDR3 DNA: TGTGCCAGTAGTTCAGGACAGTCCCCCCTGCTCAATCAGCCCCAGCATTTT
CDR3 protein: CASSSGQSPLLNQPQHF

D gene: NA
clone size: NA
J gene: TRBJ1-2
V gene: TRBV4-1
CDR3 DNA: TGCGCCAGCAGCCCACTTACAGGGAGATATGGCTACACCTTC
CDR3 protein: CASSPLTGRYGYTF

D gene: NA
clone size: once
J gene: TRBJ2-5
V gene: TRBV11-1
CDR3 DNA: TGTGCCAGCAGCTTAGCGGACAGCTTGAGGGTGGAGACCCAGTACTTC
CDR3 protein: CASSLADSLRVETQYF

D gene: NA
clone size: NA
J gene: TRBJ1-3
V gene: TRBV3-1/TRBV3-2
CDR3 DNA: TGTGCCAGCAGCCAAGTTTCAGGTCACAACTCTGGAAACACCATATATTTT
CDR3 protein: CASSQVSGHNSGNTIYF

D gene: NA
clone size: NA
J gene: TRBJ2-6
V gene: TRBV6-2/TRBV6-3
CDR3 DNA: TGTGCCAGCACCCCCTGGGCAGCCTCTGGGGCCAACGTCCTGACTTTC
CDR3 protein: CASTPWAASGANVLTF

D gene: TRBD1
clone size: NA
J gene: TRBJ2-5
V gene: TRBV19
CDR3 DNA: TGTGCCAGAACGCCGGGACAGGGGGGAGAGACCCAGTACTTC
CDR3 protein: CARTPGQGGETQYF

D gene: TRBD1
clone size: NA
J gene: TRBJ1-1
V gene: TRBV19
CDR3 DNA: TGTGCCAGTAGTATAGTTGACAGGGAGAACACTGAAGCTTTCTTT
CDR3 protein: CASSIVDRENTEAFF

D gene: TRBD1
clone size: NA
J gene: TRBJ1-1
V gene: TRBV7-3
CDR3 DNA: TGTGCCAGCAGTAGCGGGACAGGGGGAACTGAAGCTTTCTTT
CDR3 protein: CASSSGTGGTEAFF

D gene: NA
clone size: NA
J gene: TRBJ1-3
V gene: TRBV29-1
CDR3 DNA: TGCAGCGTCGGACAGGGAAACACCATATATTTT
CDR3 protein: CSVGQGNTIYF

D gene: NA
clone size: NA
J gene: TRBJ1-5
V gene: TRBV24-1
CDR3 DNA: TGTGCCACCAGTGACCCGGACAGCAGTCCCCATCAGCCCCAGCATTTT
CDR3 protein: CATSDPDSSPHQPQHF

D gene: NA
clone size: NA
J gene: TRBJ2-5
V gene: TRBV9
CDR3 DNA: TGTGCCAGCAGCGTACCCGACAGAAGGTCTGCTTGGATTTTGGGGACCCAGTACTTC
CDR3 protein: CASSVPDRRSAWILGTQYF

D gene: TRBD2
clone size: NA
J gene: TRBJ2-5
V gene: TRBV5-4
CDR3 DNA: TGTGCCAGCAGCAGACCGACTAGCGGAGAGACCCAGTACTTC
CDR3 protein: CASSRPTSGETQYF

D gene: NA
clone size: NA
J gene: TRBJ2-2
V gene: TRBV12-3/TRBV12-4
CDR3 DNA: TGTGCCAGCAGCCTCGGGAGGGAGCTGTTTTTT
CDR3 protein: CASSLGRELFF

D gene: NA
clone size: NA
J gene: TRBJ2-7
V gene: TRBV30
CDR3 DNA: TGTGCCTGGAGTCCCTCCGGGACTTTGAAATACGAGCAGTACTTC
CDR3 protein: CAWSPSGTLKYEQYF

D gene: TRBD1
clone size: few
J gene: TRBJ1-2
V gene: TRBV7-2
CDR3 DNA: TGTGCCAGCAGCTTAAATCGACAGGGGGTGTACGGCTACACCTTC
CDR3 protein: CASSLNRQGVYGYTF

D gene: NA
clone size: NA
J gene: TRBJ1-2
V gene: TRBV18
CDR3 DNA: TGTGCCAGCTCCCCCCCGACGGGGGGGGCGGGTGGCTACACCTTC
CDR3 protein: CASSPPTGGAGGYTF

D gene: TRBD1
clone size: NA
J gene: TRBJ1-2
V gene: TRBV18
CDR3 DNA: TGTGCCAGCTCACCGGACAGGGTCTATGGCTACACCTTC
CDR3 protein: CASSPDRVYGYTF

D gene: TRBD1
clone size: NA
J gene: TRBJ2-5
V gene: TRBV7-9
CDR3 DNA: TGTGCCAGCAGCAGGGACAGGGAAGAGACCCAGTACTTC
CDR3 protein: CASSRDREETQYF

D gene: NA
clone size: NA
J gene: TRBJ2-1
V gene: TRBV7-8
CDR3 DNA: TGTGCCAGCAGCTGGTCCGCTGGCCAAAGCTCCTACAATGAGCAGTTCTTC
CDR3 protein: CASSWSAGQSSYNEQFF

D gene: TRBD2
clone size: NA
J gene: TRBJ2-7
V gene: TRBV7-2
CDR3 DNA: TGTGCCAGCAGCTTCGGCGGGGGACCCTACGAGCAGTACTTC
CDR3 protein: CASSFGGGPYEQYF

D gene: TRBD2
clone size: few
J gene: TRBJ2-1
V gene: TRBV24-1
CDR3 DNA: TGTGCCACCAGTGATAGGACTAGCGGGAGGGCCGGGTTCAATGAGCAGTTCTTC
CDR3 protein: CATSDRTSGRAGFNEQFF

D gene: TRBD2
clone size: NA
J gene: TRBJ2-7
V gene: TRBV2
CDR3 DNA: TGTGCCAGCGGGGGGGACTCCTACGAGCAGTACTTC
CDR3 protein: CASGGDSYEQYF

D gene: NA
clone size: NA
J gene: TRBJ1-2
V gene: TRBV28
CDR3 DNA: TGTGCCAGCAGCCTAACCGGTAACTATGGCTACACCTTC
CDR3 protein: CASSLTGNYGYTF

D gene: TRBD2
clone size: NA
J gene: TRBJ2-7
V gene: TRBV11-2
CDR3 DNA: TGTGCCAGCAGCTTAGAACTAGCGGGAGACCACGAGCAGTACTTC
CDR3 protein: CASSLELAGDHEQYF

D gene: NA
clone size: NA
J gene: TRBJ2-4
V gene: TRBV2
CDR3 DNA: TGTGCCAGCAGTGAAAGCGACAGCCCCTTACTAGCCAAAAACATTCAGTACTTC
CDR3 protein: CASSESDSPLLAKNIQYF

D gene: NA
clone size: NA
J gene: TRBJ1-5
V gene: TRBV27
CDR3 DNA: TGTGCCAGCAGTCCCAAGACAGCCCTTAATGAGCCCCAGCATTTT
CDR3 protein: CASSPKTALNEPQHF

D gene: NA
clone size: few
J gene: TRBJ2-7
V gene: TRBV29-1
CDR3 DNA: TGCAGCGTTGCCCAGGGTGGCGACGAGCAGTACTTC
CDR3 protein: CSVAQGGDEQYF

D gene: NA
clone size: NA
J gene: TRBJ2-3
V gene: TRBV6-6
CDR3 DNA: TGTGCCAGCAGTTTTGTGGGAGAAGACGATACGCAGTATTTT
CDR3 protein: CASSFVGEDDTQYF

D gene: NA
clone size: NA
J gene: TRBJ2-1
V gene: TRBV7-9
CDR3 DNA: TGTGCCAGCGGGGAGATGGGGGGTGGCTACAATGAGCAGTTCTTC
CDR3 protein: CASGEMGGGYNEQFF

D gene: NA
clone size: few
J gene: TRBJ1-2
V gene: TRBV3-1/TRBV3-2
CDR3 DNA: TGTGCCAGCAGCCATACAGGGTCGAACTATGGCTACACCTTC
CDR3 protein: CASSHTGSNYGYTF

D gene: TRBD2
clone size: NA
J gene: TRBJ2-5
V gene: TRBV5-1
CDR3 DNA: TGCGCCAGCAGCCCGACCGGACTAGCTGGGGAGACCCAGTACTTC
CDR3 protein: CASSPTGLAGETQYF

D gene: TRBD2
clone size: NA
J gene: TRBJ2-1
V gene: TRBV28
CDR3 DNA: TGTGCCAGCAGTCTAGCGGGAACCTCCTACAATGAGCAGTTCTTC
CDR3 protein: CASSLAGTSYNEQFF

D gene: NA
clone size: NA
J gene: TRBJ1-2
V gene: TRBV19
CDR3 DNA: TGTGCCAGTAGGAAGGCCTCGGGAGGCTACACCTTC
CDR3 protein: CASRKASGGYTF

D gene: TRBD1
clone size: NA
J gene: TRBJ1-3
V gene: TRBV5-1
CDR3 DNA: TGCGCCAGCAGCGCCGACAGGGTCGGAAACACCATATATTTT
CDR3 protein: CASSADRVGNTIYF

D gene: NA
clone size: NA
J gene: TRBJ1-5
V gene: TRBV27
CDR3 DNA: TGTGCCAGCAGTTTGGCGGCAGTTAGCAATCAGCCCCAGCATTTT
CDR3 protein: CASSLAAVSNQPQHF

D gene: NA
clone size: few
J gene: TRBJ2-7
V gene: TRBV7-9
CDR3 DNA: TGTGCCAGCAGCCCACACCTGACTTCCCCCTCGGAGCAGTACTTC
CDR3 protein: CASSPHLTSPSEQYF

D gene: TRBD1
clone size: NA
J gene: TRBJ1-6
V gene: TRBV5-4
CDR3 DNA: TGTGCCAGCAGCTTTGGACAGGTGAATTCACCCCTCCACTTT
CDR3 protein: CASSFGQVNSPLHF

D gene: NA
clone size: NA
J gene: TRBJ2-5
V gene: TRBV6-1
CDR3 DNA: TGTGCCAGCAGTGCCCGGGACACAATCTTGGGGGAGACCCAGTACTTC
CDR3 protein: CASSARDTILGETQYF

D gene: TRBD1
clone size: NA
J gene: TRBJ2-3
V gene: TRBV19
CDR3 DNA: TGTGCCAGTAGTATAGAAACAGGGGCCGCCACCTCCACAGATACGCAGTATTTT
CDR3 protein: CASSIETGAATSTDTQYF

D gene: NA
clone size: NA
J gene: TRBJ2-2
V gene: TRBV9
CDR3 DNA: TGTGCCAGCAGCGTAAGCCAGGGGTCCGGCGGGGAGCTGTTTTTT
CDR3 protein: CASSVSQGSGGELFF

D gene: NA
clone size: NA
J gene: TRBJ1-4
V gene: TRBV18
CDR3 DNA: TGTGCCAGCTCACCACCCAATTTAACTAATGAAAAACTGTTTTTT
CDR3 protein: CASSPPNLTNEKLFF

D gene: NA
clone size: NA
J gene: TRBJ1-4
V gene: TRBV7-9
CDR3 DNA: TGTGCCAGCAGCTTAGCTACGAGTACAACTAATGAAAAACTGTTTTTT
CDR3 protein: CASSLATSTTNEKLFF